This T cell receptor beta chain was recovered during a study of T cell responses to AZD1222 COVID-19 vaccine. Study outcomes and limitations: Spike-specific TCR breadth and depth went up after people got two AZD1222 doses. Spike-spanning, vaccine-associated CD4 TCRs were dominant at 160-218 and 743-854. White British ancestry dominated among donors, who included more females, and clonal diversity was possibly underestimated. Variant regions that are unmutated are reportedly the target of nearly half of spike-specific TCRs.

To note about this clone: Its target is unknown.

Assay: immunoSEQ multiplex PCR; the TCRdb copy retains only in-frame clones and omits some. The repertoire includes approximately 190,000 clones, around 93% of them detected once, and 9.2% sits in the top ten. The source is an adult in good health. Source: peripheral blood, taken on day 0 of AZD1222 vaccination.

CDR3 in amino acids: CSAGVAGELFF. The CDR3 DNA sequence: TGCAGCGCCGGGGTGGCGGGGGAGCTGTTTTTT. The V call is TRBV29-1, the J call TRBJ2-2, with TRBD2 as a possible D gene (5 bases). The CDR3 is 11 amino acids. V lost 7 bases, J lost 8 bases, and 11 bases lay in between. Germline V gives CDR1 SQVTM, CDR2 ANQGSEA.